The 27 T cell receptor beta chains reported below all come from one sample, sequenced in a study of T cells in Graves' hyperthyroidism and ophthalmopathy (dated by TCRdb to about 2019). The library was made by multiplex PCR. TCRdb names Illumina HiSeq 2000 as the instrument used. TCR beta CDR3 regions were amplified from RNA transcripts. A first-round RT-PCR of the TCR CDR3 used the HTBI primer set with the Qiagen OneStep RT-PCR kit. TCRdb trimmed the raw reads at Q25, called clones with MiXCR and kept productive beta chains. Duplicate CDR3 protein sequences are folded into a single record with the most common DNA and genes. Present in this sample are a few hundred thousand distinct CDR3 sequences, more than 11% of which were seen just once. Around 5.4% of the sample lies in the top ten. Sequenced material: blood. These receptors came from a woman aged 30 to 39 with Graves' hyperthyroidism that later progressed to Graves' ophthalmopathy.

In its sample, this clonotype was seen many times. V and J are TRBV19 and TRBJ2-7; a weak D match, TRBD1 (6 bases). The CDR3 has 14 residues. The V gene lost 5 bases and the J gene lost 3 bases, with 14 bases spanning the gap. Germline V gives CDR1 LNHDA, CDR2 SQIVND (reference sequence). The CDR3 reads CASSPGTLSYEQYF. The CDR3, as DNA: TGTGCCAGTAGTCCGGGGACACTAAGCTACGAGCAGTACTTC.

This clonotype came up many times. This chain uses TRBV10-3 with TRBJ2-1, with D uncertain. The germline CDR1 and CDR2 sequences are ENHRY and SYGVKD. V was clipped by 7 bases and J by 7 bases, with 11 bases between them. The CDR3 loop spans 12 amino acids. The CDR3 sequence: CAITDMKNEQFF. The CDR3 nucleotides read TGTGCCATCACAGATATGAAAAATGAGCAGTTCTTC.

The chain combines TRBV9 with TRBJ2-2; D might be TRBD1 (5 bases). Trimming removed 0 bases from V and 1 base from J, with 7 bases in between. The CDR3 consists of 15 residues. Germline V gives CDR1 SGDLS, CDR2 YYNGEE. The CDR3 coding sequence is TGTGCCAGCAGCGTAGACAGGAGGAACACCGGGGAGCTGTTTTTT. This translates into CASSVDRRNTGELFF.

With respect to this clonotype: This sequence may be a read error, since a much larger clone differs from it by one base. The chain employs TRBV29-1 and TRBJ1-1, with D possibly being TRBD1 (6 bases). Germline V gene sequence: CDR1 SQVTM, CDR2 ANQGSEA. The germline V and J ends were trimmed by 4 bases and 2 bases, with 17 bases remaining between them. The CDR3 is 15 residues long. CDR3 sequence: CSVGLLGQINTEAFF. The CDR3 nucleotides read TGCAGCGTTGGACTTTTAGGACAGATAAACACTGAAGCTTTCTTT.

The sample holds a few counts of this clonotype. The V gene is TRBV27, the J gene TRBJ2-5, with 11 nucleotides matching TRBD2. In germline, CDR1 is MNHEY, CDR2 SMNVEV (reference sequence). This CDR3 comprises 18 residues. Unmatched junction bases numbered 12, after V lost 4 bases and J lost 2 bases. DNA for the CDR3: TGTGCCAGCAGTTCCGTAACTAGCGGGAGAAAGGGGCAAGAGACCCAGTACTTC. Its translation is CASSSVTSGRKGQETQYF.

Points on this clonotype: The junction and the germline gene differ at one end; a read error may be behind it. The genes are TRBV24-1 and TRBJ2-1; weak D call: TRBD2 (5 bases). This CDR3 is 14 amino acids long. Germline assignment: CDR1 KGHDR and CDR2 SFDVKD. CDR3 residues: CAISDSIIREEQFF. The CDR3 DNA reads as TGTGCCATCAGTGATTCAATTATACGGGAAGAGCAGTTCTTC.

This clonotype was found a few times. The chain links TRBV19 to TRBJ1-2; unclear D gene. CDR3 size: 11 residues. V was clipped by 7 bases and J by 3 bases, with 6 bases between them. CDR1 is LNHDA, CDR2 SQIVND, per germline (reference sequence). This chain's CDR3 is CASIGYYGYTF. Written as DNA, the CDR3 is TGTGCCAGTATAGGATACTATGGCTACACCTTC.

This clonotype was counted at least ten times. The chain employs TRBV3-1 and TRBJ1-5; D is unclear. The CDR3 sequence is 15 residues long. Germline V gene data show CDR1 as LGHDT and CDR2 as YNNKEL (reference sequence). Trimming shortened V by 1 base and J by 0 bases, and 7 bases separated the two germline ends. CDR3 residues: CASSQGTYSNQPQHF. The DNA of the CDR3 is TGTGCCAGCAGCCAAGGGACTTATAGCAATCAGCCCCAGCATTTT.

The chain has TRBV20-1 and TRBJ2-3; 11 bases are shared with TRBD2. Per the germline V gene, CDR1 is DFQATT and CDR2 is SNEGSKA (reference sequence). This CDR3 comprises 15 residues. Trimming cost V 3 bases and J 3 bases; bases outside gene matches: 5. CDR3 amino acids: CSASRTSGSTDTQYF. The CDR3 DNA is TGCAGTGCTAGTAGGACTAGCGGGTCGACAGATACGCAGTATTTT.

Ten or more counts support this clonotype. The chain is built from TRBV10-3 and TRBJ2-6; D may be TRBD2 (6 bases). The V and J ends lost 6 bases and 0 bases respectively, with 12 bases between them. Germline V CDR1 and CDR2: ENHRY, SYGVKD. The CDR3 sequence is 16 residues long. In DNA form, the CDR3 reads TGTGCCATCAGACGGGACTTAAGCTCTGGGGCCAACGTCCTGACTTTC. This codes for CAIRRDLSSGANVLTF.

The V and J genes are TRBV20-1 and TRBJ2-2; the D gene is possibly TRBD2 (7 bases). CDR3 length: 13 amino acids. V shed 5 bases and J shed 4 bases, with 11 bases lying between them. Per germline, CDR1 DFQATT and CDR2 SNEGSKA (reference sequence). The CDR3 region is CSAGRGVTGELFF. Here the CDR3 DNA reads TGCAGTGCTGGGAGGGGGGTCACCGGGGAGCTGTTTTTT.

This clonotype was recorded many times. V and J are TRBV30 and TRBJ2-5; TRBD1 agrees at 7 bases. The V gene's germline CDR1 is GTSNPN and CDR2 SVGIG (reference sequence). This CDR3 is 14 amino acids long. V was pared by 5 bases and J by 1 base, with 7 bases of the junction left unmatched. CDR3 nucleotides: TGTGCCTGGGCGACAGGGATTACCCAAGAGACCCAGTACTTC. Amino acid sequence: CAWATGITQETQYF.

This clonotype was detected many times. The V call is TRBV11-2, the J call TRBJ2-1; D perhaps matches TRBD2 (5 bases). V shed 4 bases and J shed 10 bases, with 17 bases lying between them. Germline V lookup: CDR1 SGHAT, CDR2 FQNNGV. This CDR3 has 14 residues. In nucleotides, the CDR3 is TGTGCCAGCAGCTCGTTAAGAAGGTCGGGAGAGCAGTTCTTC. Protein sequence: CASSSLRRSGEQFF.

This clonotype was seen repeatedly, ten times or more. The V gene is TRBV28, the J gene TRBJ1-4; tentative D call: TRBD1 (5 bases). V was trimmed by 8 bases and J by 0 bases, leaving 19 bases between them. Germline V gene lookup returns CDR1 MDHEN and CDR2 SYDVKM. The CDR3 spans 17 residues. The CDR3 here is CASSPVRQGATNEKLFF. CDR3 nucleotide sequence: TGTGCCAGCTCTCCGGTCCGGCAGGGCGCAACTAATGAAAAACTGTTTTTT.

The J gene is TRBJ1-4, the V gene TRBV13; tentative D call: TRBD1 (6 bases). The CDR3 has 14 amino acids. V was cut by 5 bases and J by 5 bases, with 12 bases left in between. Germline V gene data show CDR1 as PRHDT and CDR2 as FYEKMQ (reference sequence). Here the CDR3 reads CASSQRQENEKLFF. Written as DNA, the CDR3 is TGTGCCAGCAGCCAAAGACAGGAGAATGAAAAACTGTTTTTT.

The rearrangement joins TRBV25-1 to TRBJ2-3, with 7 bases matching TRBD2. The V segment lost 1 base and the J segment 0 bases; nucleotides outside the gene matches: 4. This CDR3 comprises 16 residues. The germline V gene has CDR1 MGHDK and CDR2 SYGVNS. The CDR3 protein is CASSEWSSGSTDTQYF. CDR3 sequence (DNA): TGTGCCAGCAGTGAATGGTCTAGCGGTAGCACAGATACGCAGTATTTT.

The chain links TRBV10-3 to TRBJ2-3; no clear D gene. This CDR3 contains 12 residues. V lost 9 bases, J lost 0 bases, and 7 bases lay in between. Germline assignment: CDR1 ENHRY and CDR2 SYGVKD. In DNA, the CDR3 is TGTGCCATGGGATCTAGCACAGATACGCAGTATTTT. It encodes CAMGSSTDTQYF.

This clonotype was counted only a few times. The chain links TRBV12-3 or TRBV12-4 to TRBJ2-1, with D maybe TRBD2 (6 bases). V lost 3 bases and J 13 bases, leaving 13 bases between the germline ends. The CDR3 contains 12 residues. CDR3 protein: CASSFRDSLQFF. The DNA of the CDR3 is TGTGCCAGCAGTTTCCGGGACTCCCTCCAGTTCTTC.

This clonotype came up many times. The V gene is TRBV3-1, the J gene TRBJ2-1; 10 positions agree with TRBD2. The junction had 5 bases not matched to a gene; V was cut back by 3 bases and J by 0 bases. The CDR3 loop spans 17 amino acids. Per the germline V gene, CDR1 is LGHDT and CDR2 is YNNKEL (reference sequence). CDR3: CASSHRAGGRSYNEQFF. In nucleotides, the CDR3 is TGTGCCAGCAGCCATCGAGCGGGAGGGCGCTCCTACAATGAGCAGTTCTTC.

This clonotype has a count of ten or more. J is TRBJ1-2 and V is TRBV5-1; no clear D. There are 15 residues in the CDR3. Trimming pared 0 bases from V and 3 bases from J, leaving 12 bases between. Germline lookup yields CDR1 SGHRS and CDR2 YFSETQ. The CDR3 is CASSLAADGYYGYTF. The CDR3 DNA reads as TGCGCCAGCAGCTTGGCCGCGGACGGCTACTATGGCTACACCTTC.

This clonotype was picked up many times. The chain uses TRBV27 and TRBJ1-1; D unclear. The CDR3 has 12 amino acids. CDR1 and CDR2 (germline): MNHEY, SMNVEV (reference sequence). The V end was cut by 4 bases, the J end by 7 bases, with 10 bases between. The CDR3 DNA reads TGTGCCAGCAGTTCGGTCCAGAATGAAGCTTTCTTT. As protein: CASSSVQNEAFF.

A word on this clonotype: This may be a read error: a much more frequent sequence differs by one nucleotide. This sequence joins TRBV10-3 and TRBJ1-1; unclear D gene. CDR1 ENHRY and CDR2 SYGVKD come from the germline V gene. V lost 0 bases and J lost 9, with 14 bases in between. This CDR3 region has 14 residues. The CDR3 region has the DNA TGTGCCATCAGTGAGTCAACAGCCCCGACTAAAGCTTTCTTT. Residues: CAISESTAPTKAFF.

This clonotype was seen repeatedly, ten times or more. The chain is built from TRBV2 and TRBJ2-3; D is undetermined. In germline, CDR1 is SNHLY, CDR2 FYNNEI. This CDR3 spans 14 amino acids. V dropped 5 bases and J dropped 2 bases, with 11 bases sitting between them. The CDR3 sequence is CASSLNSFTDTQYF. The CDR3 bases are TGTGCCAGCAGTTTAAATTCATTCACAGATACGCAGTATTTT.

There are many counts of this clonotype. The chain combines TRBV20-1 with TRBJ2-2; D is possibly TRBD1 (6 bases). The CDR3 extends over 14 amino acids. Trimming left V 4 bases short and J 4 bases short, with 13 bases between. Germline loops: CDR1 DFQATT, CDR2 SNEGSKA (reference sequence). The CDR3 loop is CSATRQGGTGELFF. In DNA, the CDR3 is TGCAGTGCTACTAGACAAGGGGGCACCGGGGAGCTGTTTTTT.

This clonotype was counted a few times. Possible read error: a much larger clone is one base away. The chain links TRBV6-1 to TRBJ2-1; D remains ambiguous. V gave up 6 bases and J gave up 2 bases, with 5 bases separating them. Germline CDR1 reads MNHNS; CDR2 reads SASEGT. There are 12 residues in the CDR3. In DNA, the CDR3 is TGTGCCAGCAGCGCCCCCTACAATGAGCAGTTCTTC. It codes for CASSAPYNEQFF.

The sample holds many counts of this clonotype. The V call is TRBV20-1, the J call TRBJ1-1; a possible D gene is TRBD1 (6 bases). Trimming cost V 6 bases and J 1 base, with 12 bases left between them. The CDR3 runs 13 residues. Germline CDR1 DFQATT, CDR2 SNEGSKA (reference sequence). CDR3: CSALGQQNTEAFF. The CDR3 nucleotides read TGCAGTGCCTTAGGACAGCAGAACACTGAAGCTTTCTTT.

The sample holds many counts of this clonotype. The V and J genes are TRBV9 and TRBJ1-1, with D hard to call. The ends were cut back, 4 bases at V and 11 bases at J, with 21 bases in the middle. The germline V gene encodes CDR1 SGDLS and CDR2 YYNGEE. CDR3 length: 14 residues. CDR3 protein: CASSPVWLRSAAFF. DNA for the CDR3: TGTGCCAGCAGCCCGGTCTGGCTTAGAAGTGCGGCTTTCTTT. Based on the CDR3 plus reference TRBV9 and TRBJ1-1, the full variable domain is DSGVTQTPKHLITATGQRVTLRCSPRSGDLSVYWYQQSLDQGLQFLIQYYNGEERAKGNILERFSAQQFPDLHSELNLSSLELGDSALYFCASSPVWLRSAAFFGQGTRLTVV.